The clone carrying this T cell receptor (beta chain) was recorded at least ten times. Its specificity is not known. This CDR3 has 13 amino acids. Germline V CDR1 and CDR2: LGHDT, YNNKEL (reference sequence). Trimming stripped 4 bases from V and 0 bases from J, with 4 bases between. This sample was included in a study of regulatory T cells in long-lasting Graves disease. Regarding the study as a whole: There was favoring of TRBV28, TRBJ1-2 and TRBJ2-5 in persistent disease.

Stated time point: newly diagnosed GD, antithyroid drugs for less than 3 months. RNA isolated from PBMCs was used to make the TCR library. Building the TCR beta libraries relied on iRepertoire HTBI primers, and CDR3 regions underwent Arm-PCR. TCRdb re-called the multiplex PCR reads with MiXCR, one entry per CDR3 protein. Among about 440,000 distinct CDR3 sequences listed, 16% were seen once. A further study also used this sample, focusing on T cells in Graves' hyperthyroidism and ophthalmopathy. Per that study: The TCR CDR3 first-round RT-PCR relied on the HTBI primer set.

Specimen: peripheral blood mononuclear cells (PBMCs), collected at new diagnosis, from a patient treated with antithyroid drugs. The chain uses TRBV3-1 and TRBJ1-3; D remains ambiguous. The clonotype originates from a woman aged 25 to 45 with Graves disease. CDR3 sequence reads: CASSPASGNTIYF. The CDR3 coding sequence is TGTGCCAGCAGCCCTGCCTCTGGAAACACCATATATTTT.